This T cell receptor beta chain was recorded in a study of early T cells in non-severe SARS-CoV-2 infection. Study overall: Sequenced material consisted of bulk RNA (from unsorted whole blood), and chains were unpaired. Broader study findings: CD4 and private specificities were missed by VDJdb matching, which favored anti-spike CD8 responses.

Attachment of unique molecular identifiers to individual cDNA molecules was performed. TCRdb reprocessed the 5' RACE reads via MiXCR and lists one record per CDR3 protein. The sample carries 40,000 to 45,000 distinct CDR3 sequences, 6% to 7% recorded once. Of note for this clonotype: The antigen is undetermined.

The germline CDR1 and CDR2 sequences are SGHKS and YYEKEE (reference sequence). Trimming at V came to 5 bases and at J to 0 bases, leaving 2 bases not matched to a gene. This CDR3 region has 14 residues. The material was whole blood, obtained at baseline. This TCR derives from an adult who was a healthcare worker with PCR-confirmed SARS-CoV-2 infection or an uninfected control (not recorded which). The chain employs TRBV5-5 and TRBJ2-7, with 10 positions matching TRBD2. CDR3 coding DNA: TGTGCCAGCAGTCGGACTAGCGGCTCCTACGAGCAGTACTTC. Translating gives CASSRTSGSYEQYF.